The T cell receptor (beta chain) described here comes from a study of type 1 and type 2 diabetes patients. This clonotype was seen only a few times. V was pared by 5 bases and J by 7 bases, with 15 bases between. The germline CDR1 and CDR2 sequences are MNHEY and SMNVEV (reference sequence). The CDR3 is 14 residues long. Amplification started from genomic DNA. Amplification of the beta chain CDR3 used 30 forward and 13 reverse multiplex primers. TCRdb used MiXCR to reprocess the multiplex PCR reads, holding one entry per CDR3 protein. The sample lists 250,000 or so distinct CDR3 sequences, 47% occurring once. Diabetic patients met standard criteria for type 1 or type 2 diabetes.

Sequencing input: peripheral blood mononuclear cells (PBMCs). The chain carries TRBV27 and TRBJ1-5; perhaps TRBD1 as D (6 bases). The source is a man aged 18 to 35 with type 2 diabetes. CDR3 DNA sequence: TGTGCCAGCAGTCCGTACAGGGAAAGGCAGCCCCAGCATTTT. Its protein product is CASSPYRERQPQHF.